The 20 T cell receptor beta chains below all came from one sample that was sequenced in a study of T-cell memory formation after mild COVID-19. Via MiXCR, TCRdb re-called the 5' RACE reads, giving one row per CDR3 protein. This repertoire shows a few hundred thousand distinct CDR3 sequences, 16% found once; its top ten account for roughly 21%. The sequencing sample was made of PBMCs or a T cell subset sorted from them (not recorded which). The source is a man between 18 and 29 years old who had mild COVID-19 (a few samples of this study predate the infection). Cell type and time point are not known.

The chain carries TRBV3-1 and TRBJ2-5, with D perhaps TRBD2 (6 bases). CDR1 and CDR2 (germline): LGHDT, YNNKEL (reference sequence). The V gene lost 2 bases and the J gene lost 4 bases, with 14 bases spanning the gap. The CDR3 has 15 amino acids. CDR3 region: CASSQLPGGGETQYF. The CDR3 DNA sequence: TGTGCCAGCAGCCAATTGCCCGGGGGTGGAGAGACCCAGTACTTC.

This rearrangement joins TRBV11-2 to TRBJ1-1; maybe TRBD1 (5 bases). Germline assignment: CDR1 SGHAT and CDR2 FQNNGV. The CDR3 runs 14 residues. The germline V and J ends were trimmed by 7 bases and 1 base, with 13 bases remaining between them. The DNA of the CDR3 is TGTGCCAGCAACAAACCCGGACAGAACACTGAAGCTTTCTTT. This encodes CASNKPGQNTEAFF.

The chain combines TRBV5-1 with TRBJ2-5; 7 nucleotides align to TRBD2. With 4 bases clipped from V and 2 bases from J, the junction kept 2 bases outside the gene matches. This CDR3 is built from 13 residues. Germline V gene lookup returns CDR1 SGHRS and CDR2 YFSETQ. The CDR3 loop is CASSSGDQETQYF. CDR3 DNA sequence: TGCGCCAGCAGCAGCGGGGATCAAGAGACCCAGTACTTC.

This clonotype was seen only a few times. V gene TRBV27 combines with J gene TRBJ1-1; D gene unclear. The germline V and J ends were trimmed by 5 bases and 5 bases, with 15 bases remaining between them. Germline assignment: CDR1 MNHEY and CDR2 SMNVEV (reference sequence). The CDR3 sequence is 14 residues long. The CDR3 is CASSRVGSRTEAFF. The DNA for the CDR3 is TGTGCCAGCAGTCGTGTGGGGAGCAGGACTGAAGCTTTCTTT.

This clonotype has a single count. This chain links TRBV6-2 or TRBV6-3 with TRBJ2-7; tentatively, D is TRBD2 (6 bases). This CDR3 spans 12 amino acids. Germline loops: CDR1 MNHEY, CDR2 SVGEGT. The V gene lost 5 bases and the J gene lost 8 bases, with 13 bases spanning the gap. The CDR3 DNA is TGTGCCAGCAGTGCGCTGGGGGGACAGCAGTACGTC. Translated: CASSALGGQQYV.

This chain uses TRBV19 with TRBJ1-2, with TRBD1 matching over 10 bases. The germline V gene has CDR1 LNHDA and CDR2 SQIVND (reference sequence). The CDR3 is 14 residues long. The J segment lost 8 bases and the V segment lost 7 bases, leaving 10 bases of the junction unmatched. Here the CDR3 DNA reads TGTGCCAGTAAATGGGACAGGGGATCGGAAGGCTACACCTTC. Translated: CASKWDRGSEGYTF.

The chain is built from TRBV29-1 and TRBJ1-2; 10 bases match TRBD1. CDR1 SQVTM and CDR2 ANQGSEA come from the germline V gene. The length of the CDR3 is 13 residues. Trimming at V came to 4 bases and at J to 8 bases, leaving 7 bases not matched to a gene. CDR3 in DNA: TGCAGCGTTGCCCGCGACAGGGGGCAAGGCTACACCTTC. This encodes CSVARDRGQGYTF.

J is TRBJ2-2 and V is TRBV5-1; 9 nucleotides agree with TRBD1. The germline gives CDR1 SGHRS, CDR2 YFSETQ. This CDR3 contains 16 residues. V lost 5 bases to trimming and J lost 2 bases; unmatched junction nucleotides: 7. CDR3 residues: CASRTGTGRNTGELFF. The CDR3 DNA sequence: TGCGCCAGCAGAACCGGGACAGGGAGAAACACCGGGGAGCTGTTTTTT.

The chain couples TRBV19 to TRBJ1-2; D unresolved. The V and J ends lost 5 bases and 3 bases respectively, with 13 bases between them. CDR1 is LNHDA and CDR2 is SQIVND in the germline V gene (reference sequence). The CDR3 contains 14 residues. The CDR3 reads CASSPPGGYYGYTF. The CDR3 bases are TGTGCCAGTAGTCCGCCGGGAGGGTACTATGGCTACACCTTC.

DNA of the CDR3: TGTGCCAGCAGCCCGGGACCATCCGGCGAGCAGTACGTC. It translates to CASSPGPSGEQYV. V and J are TRBV7-2 and TRBJ2-7; the D gene could be TRBD1 or TRBD2 (5 bases each). With 5 bases removed from V and 6 bases from J, the gap between germline ends came to 14 bases. The germline V gene has CDR1 SGHTA and CDR2 FQGNSA. The CDR3 covers 13 residues.

The chain carries TRBV15 and TRBJ1-4, with TRBD1 matching 7 bases. The V segment lost 1 base and the J segment 11 bases; nucleotides outside the gene matches: 7. Germline CDR1 reads LNHNV; CDR2 reads YYDKDF (reference sequence). CDR3 length: 14 amino acids. The CDR3 DNA is TGTGCCACCAGCAGAGCCCAGGGGGGGGGGAAACTGTTTTTT. Its translation: CATSRAQGGGKLFF.

This clonotype was detected a few times. The rearrangement joins TRBV7-3 to TRBJ2-3; D could derive from TRBD1 or TRBD2 (5 bases each). Germline-derived CDR1 and CDR2 are SGHTA and FQGTGA. V dropped 2 bases and J dropped 2 bases, with 11 bases sitting between them. The CDR3 is 15 residues long. CDR3 sequence: CASSLERGNTDTQYF. The DNA for the CDR3 is TGTGCCAGCAGCTTAGAGAGGGGTAACACAGATACGCAGTATTTT.

This chain joins TRBV20-1 and TRBJ2-5; TRBD2 aligns across 7 bases. Trimming removed 1 base from V and 0 bases from J; junction bases left unmatched: 5. The CDR3 length is 15 residues. Germline V gene data show CDR1 as DFQATT and CDR2 as SNEGSKA (reference sequence). Here the CDR3 DNA reads TGCAGTGCTAGAGTCGGGGGGTCGTACCAAGAGACCCAGTACTTC. Encoded protein: CSARVGGSYQETQYF.

This clonotype was seen only a few times. This chain uses TRBV6-2 or TRBV6-3 with TRBJ2-1; tentatively, D is TRBD2 (5 bases). CDR1 MNHEY and CDR2 SVGEGT come from the germline V gene. Between the trimmed V and J ends, which lost 5 bases and 4 bases, there was a span of 12 bases. This CDR3 region has 14 residues. The DNA of the CDR3 is TGTGCCAGCAGTCGGCCTGGAGGTTACAATGAGCAGTTCTTC. Residues: CASSRPGGYNEQFF.

This clonotype has just a few counts. V gene TRBV20-1 combines with J gene TRBJ2-2; 16 bases fit TRBD2. The junction had 8 bases not matched to a gene; V was cut back by 0 bases and J by 4 bases. CDR1 and CDR2 (germline): DFQATT, SNEGSKA (reference sequence). CDR3 length: 19 residues. The CDR3 sequence is CSARDTGTSGGVLTGELFF. The CDR3 bases are TGCAGTGCTAGAGACACCGGGACTAGCGGGGGGGTCCTCACCGGGGAGCTGTTTTTT.

This clonotype was seen a few times. V and J are TRBV2 and TRBJ2-3, with TRBD1 as a possible D gene (6 bases). CDR3 length equals 14 residues. Germline CDR1 reads SNHLY; CDR2 reads FYNNEI. The V end lost 6 bases, the J end lost 5 bases, and 15 bases lay between the germline ends. In nucleotides, the CDR3 is TGTGCCAGCAGAGAAAGGGGGAATGGAGATACGCAGTATTTT. Its protein product is CASRERGNGDTQYF.

This clonotype was seen only a few times. The rearrangement links TRBV29-1 to TRBJ2-1, with D hard to call. In germline, CDR1 is SQVTM, CDR2 ANQGSEA. The CDR3 length is 13 residues. V dropped 4 bases and J dropped 0 bases, with 7 bases sitting between them. As DNA, the CDR3 is TGCAGCGTTGTACTCCCCTCCTACAATGAGCAGTTCTTC. It yields the protein CSVVLPSYNEQFF.

This clonotype was observed many times. The chain recombines TRBV4-1 with TRBJ2-2; 12 bases match TRBD2. This CDR3 spans 17 amino acids. Germline values: CDR1 MGHRA, CDR2 YSYEKL. V trimming: 4 bases; J trimming: 4 bases; junction bases outside the gene matches: 7. CDR3 sequence reads: CASSLYSSGGGTGELFF. The CDR3 DNA is TGCGCCAGCAGCCTATACTCTAGCGGGGGGGGCACCGGGGAGCTGTTTTTT.

V usage is TRBV6-6 and J usage is TRBJ2-3, with a weak D call TRBD1 (5 bases). Looked up from germline, CDR1 is MNHNY and CDR2 is SVGAGI (reference sequence). There are 15 residues in the CDR3. V was cut by 8 bases and J by 0 bases, with 15 bases left in between. The CDR3 sequence is CASRQRTFSTDTQYF. For the CDR3, the DNA is TGTGCCAGCCGACAGAGAACCTTTAGCACAGATACGCAGTATTTT.

The chain has TRBV7-2 and TRBJ2-1; 7 bases agree with TRBD2. Germline V gene data show CDR1 as SGHTA and CDR2 as FQGNSA. CDR3 length: 15 amino acids. The junction had 11 bases not matched to a gene; V was cut back by 2 bases and J by 10 bases. This CDR3 reads CASSLPAGIVQEQFF. In DNA form, the CDR3 reads TGTGCCAGCAGCTTACCAGCGGGGATCGTCCAAGAGCAGTTCTTC.